These 20 T cell receptor beta chains originate from one sample sequenced in a study of blood T cell repertoires in COVID-19. The table came from immunoSEQ multiplex PCR; TCRdb's copy has only in-frame clones and leaves some out. The sample yields 400,000 or so clones, around 89% seen once. The sequenced sample was PBMCs or T cells enriched from blood (not recorded which). The receptor source for this set is a man aged 25 to 40 who had recovered from COVID-19.

The gene calls are TRBV5-1 and TRBJ1-1, with 9 positions matching TRBD1. Trimming took 4 bases from V and 0 from J; bases not matched to a gene: 13. Germline V lookup: CDR1 SGHRS, CDR2 YFSETQ. The CDR3 covers 18 residues. The CDR3 sequence is CASSRYQTGGALNTEAFF. The CDR3 nucleotides read TGCGCCAGCAGCCGTTACCAAACAGGGGGCGCGCTGAACACTGAAGCTTTCTTT. The whole variable domain, remainder taken from reference TRBV5-1 and TRBJ1-1, is KAGVTQTPRYLIKTRGQQVTLSCSPISGHRSVSWYQQTPGQGLQFLFEYFSETQRNKGNFPGRFSGRQFSNSRSEMNVSTLELGDSALYLCASSRYQTGGALNTEAFFGQGTRLTVV.

The chain couples TRBV18 to TRBJ1-1; 9 nucleotides match TRBD1. The CDR3 runs 15 residues. The V gene's germline CDR1 is KGHSH and CDR2 LQKENI. Unmatched junction bases numbered 14, after V lost 8 bases and J lost 7 bases. For the CDR3, the DNA is TGTGCCAGCAGACCTGAACAGGGGGCGTCGGGTGAAGCTTTCTTT. Translation: CASRPEQGASGEAFF.

The rearrangement joins TRBV19 to TRBJ2-1; 9 bases agree with TRBD2. Germline V gives CDR1 LNHDA, CDR2 SQIVND (reference sequence). V was pared by 4 bases and J by 6 bases, with 4 bases of the junction left unmatched. The CDR3 length is 14 residues. CDR3 region: CASSSGRDINEQFF. The CDR3 nucleotides are TGTGCCAGTAGTAGCGGGAGGGATATCAATGAGCAGTTCTTC.

The chain couples TRBV5-1 to TRBJ1-2; D remains unclear. The CDR3 is 14 amino acids. Germline CDR1 SGHRS, CDR2 YFSETQ. Trimming left V 4 bases short and J 8 bases short, with 18 bases between. The CDR3 protein is CASSASGEAGGYTF. CDR3 DNA: TGCGCCAGCAGCGCCTCCGGGGAGGCAGGCGGCTACACCTTC.

CDR3 region: CASGRVGEQFF. The CDR3 bases are TGTGCCAGTGGGAGGGTGGGGGAGCAGTTCTTC. V and J are TRBV19 and TRBJ2-1; 7 bases are shared with TRBD2. The V gene's germline CDR1 is LNHDA and CDR2 SQIVND (reference sequence). V lost 8 bases and J lost 10; bases outside the gene matches: 5. The CDR3 totals 11 residues.

V usage is TRBV7-6 and J usage is TRBJ2-1, with a possible D match to TRBD2 (6 bases). V was cut by 8 bases and J by 0 bases, with 14 bases left in between. The CDR3 consists of 15 residues. Germline V gene data show CDR1 as SGHVS and CDR2 as FNYEAQ. Here the CDR3 reads CASGGSGSSYNEQFF. CDR3 nucleotide sequence: TGTGCCAGCGGAGGTAGCGGCAGCTCCTACAATGAGCAGTTCTTC.

The chain couples TRBV28 to TRBJ1-6, with D possibly TRBD1 on 6 matching bases. The ends were cut back, 8 bases at V and 6 bases at J, with 17 bases in the middle. CDR1 is MDHEN and CDR2 is SYDVKM in the germline V gene. The CDR3 has 15 residues. The CDR3 protein is CASLGGALINSPLHF. DNA of the CDR3: TGTGCCAGCTTGGGGGGGGCGCTTATTAATTCACCCCTCCACTTT. The full variable domain, its missing parts supplied by reference TRBV28 and TRBJ1-6, is DVKVTQSSRYLVKRTGEKVFLECVQDMDHENMFWYRQDPGLGLRLIYFSYDVKMKEKGDIPEGYSVSREKKERFSLILESASTNQTSMYLCASLGGALINSPLHFGNGTRLTVT.

This clone has just one count. The chain has TRBV27 and TRBJ2-3, with TRBD1 as a possible D gene (6 bases). The CDR3 length is 19 residues. Trimming left V 6 bases short and J 0 bases short, with 25 bases between. From germline, CDR1 is MNHEY and CDR2 SMNVEV (reference sequence). CDR3 region: CASRRVPKALGASTDTQYF. The CDR3 bases are TGTGCCAGCAGACGGGTTCCCAAAGCTTTGGGGGCTAGCACAGATACGCAGTATTTT.

The chain links TRBV28 to TRBJ1-5; D not certain. The CDR3 covers 12 residues. Germline assignment: CDR1 MDHEN and CDR2 SYDVKM. The CDR3 sequence is CASEDGNQPQHF. The CDR3 DNA reads TGTGCGAGCGAGGATGGCAATCAGCCCCAGCATTTT.

Only a few counts were recorded for this clone. The rearrangement joins TRBV6-6 to TRBJ2-2; TRBD2 aligns across 7 bases. Trimming removed 5 bases from V and 0 bases from J; junction bases left unmatched: 9. This CDR3 has 17 amino acids. Germline values: CDR1 MNHNY, CDR2 SVGAGI (reference sequence). As DNA, the CDR3 is TGTGCCAGCAGTCGGCTGACGGGAGGACCGAACACCGGGGAGCTGTTTTTT. This encodes CASSRLTGGPNTGELFF.

The genes are TRBV29-1 and TRBJ1-2, with 7 bases identical to TRBD1. Germline CDR1 reads SQVTM; CDR2 reads ANQGSEA. V gave up 6 bases and J gave up 2 bases; unmatched junction bases: 9. The CDR3 totals 14 residues. DNA for the CDR3: TGCAGCGTAGGGTCGGGACAGAGAAACTATGGCTACACCTTC. Translated, it gives CSVGSGQRNYGYTF.

This chain connects TRBV6-2 or TRBV6-3 to TRBJ2-4, with TRBD1 matching over 10 bases. This CDR3 region has 16 residues. J was trimmed by 2 bases and V by 4 bases; bases with no gene match: 5. Germline V lookup: CDR1 MNHEY, CDR2 SVGEGT. The CDR3, as DNA: TGTGCCAGCAGTTCCGGGACAGGGGTACCCAAAAACATTCAGTACTTC. The encoded protein is CASSSGTGVPKNIQYF.

Details on this clone: Other nucleotide sequences in the sample specify the same CDR3. V and J are TRBV2 and TRBJ1-2; D possibly corresponds to TRBD1 (6 bases). CDR3 length: 11 residues. CDR1 is SNHLY, CDR2 FYNNEI, per germline. V dropped 5 bases and J dropped 5 bases, with 6 bases sitting between them. CDR3 region: CASSTGYGYTF. CDR3 bases: TGTGCCAGCAGTACAGGGTATGGCTACACCTTC.

The genes are TRBV29-1 and TRBJ2-3, with a tentative D call TRBD2 (5 bases). The CDR3 is made up of 12 amino acids. V shed 6 bases and J shed 2 bases, with 9 bases lying between them. CDR1 is SQVTM, CDR2 ANQGSEA, per germline. CDR3 protein: CSVQAVTDTQYF. CDR3 coding DNA: TGCAGCGTCCAAGCGGTCACAGATACGCAGTATTTT.

This chain joins TRBV30 and TRBJ2-1, with 8 bases aligning to TRBD1. The V gene end was trimmed by 5 bases and the J gene end by 1 base; junction bases not matched to a gene: 10. Germline V gives CDR1 GTSNPN, CDR2 SVGIG (reference sequence). The CDR3 has 16 amino acids. The CDR3 here is CAWAIRGRFSYNEQFF. The CDR3 DNA reads as TGTGCCTGGGCAATCAGGGGGCGGTTTTCCTACAATGAGCAGTTCTTC.

This clone was counted once. CDR3 in DNA: TGTGCCAGCAGCCAACAGACTAGCGGGAGGAGGGATACGCAGTATTTT. It specifies CASSQQTSGRRDTQYF. The chain links TRBV3-1 (or the pseudogene TRBV3-2) to TRBJ2-3, with 13 nucleotides matching TRBD2. In germline, CDR1 is LGHDT, CDR2 YNNKEL (reference sequence). V was pared by 2 bases and J by 6 bases, with 5 bases of the junction left unmatched. The length of the CDR3 is 16 residues.

This chain connects TRBV27 to TRBJ2-3; a weak D match, TRBD2 (5 bases). The V end was cut by 8 bases, the J end by 2 bases, with 20 bases between. CDR3 length equals 16 residues. Per the germline V gene, CDR1 is MNHEY and CDR2 is SMNVEV (reference sequence). The CDR3 DNA follows: TGTGCCAGCGACACCCACCATCGAGGGCCCACAGATACGCAGTATTTT. It specifies CASDTHHRGPTDTQYF.

Comments on this clone: The sample holds other DNA sequences that translate to the same CDR3. The rearrangement joins TRBV7-2 to TRBJ2-1; D remains ambiguous. CDR1 is SGHTA, CDR2 FQGNSA, per germline. V was trimmed by 2 bases and J by 9 bases, leaving 5 bases between them. This CDR3 is built from 11 residues. CDR3 residues: CASSLRSEQFF. CDR3 DNA sequence: TGTGCCAGCAGCTTAAGGAGTGAGCAGTTCTTC.

This rearrangement joins TRBV19 to TRBJ1-4; D is uncertain. Germline V gives CDR1 LNHDA, CDR2 SQIVND (reference sequence). Trimming cost V 4 bases and J 6 bases, with 9 bases left between them. CDR3 size: 13 residues. The DNA for the CDR3 is TGTGCCAGTAGTAAGAGGTCGGATGAAAAACTGTTTTTT. It specifies CASSKRSDEKLFF.

This chain's CDR3 is CASSNWGGDPNQPQHF. CDR3 nucleotide sequence: TGTGCCAGTAGTAATTGGGGAGGTGACCCGAATCAGCCCCAGCATTTT. V and J are TRBV19 and TRBJ1-5; D gene uncertain. This CDR3 has 16 amino acids. The V end was cut by 4 bases, the J end by 4 bases, with 17 bases between. CDR1 and CDR2 from the germline V gene are LNHDA and SQIVND (reference sequence). Looking up the rest from reference TRBV19 and TRBJ1-5 gives the full variable domain: DGGITQSPKYLFRKEGQNVTLSCEQNLNHDAMYWYRQDPGQGLRLIYYSQIVNDFQKGDIAEGYSVSREKKESFPLTVTSAQKNPTAFYLCASSNWGGDPNQPQHFGDGTRLSIL.